The present entry profiles one T cell receptor (beta chain) with its context. These data originate in a study of blood T cell repertoires in COVID-19. Data came from immunoSEQ multiplex PCR; TCRdb stores just in-frame clones and leaves some out. This table has over 80,000 clones, roughly 90% appearing once. The CDR3 totals 15 residues. The V gene's germline CDR1 is MDHEN and CDR2 SYDVKM. V lost 6 bases, J lost 4 bases, and 16 bases lay in between. The chain employs TRBV28 and TRBJ1-5, with a weak D call TRBD1 (6 bases). Sequenced material: peripheral blood. This clonotype was sampled from a man between 65 and 79 years old with acute or convalescent COVID-19. In nucleotides, the CDR3 is TGTGCCAGCAGGGCCGGGACACAAAAAAATCAGCCCCAGCATTTT. It translates to CASRAGTQKNQPQHF.